This TCR beta chain originates from a study of blood T cell repertoires in COVID-19. Background on the study: Sample material is recorded as cDNA or gDNA derived from T cells, B-cell-depleted T cells, or PBMCs.

V lost 5 bases, J lost 7 bases, and 11 bases stayed unmatched. The CDR3 runs 14 residues. Per germline, CDR1 LNHDA and CDR2 SQIVND (reference sequence). TCRdb's copy holds only in-frame clones and misses some; the assay was immunoSEQ multiplex PCR. Of a few hundred thousand clones in the sample, around 85% were seen once. The sample was peripheral blood. The chain carries TRBV19 and TRBJ2-7; 7 bases fit TRBD1. The source of this sequence is a woman between 18 and 30 years old with acute or convalescent COVID-19. CDR3 nucleotide sequence: TGTGCCAGTAGTGTCGGACAGGCCAGGAGTGAGCAGTACTTC. Protein product: CASSVGQARSEQYF.